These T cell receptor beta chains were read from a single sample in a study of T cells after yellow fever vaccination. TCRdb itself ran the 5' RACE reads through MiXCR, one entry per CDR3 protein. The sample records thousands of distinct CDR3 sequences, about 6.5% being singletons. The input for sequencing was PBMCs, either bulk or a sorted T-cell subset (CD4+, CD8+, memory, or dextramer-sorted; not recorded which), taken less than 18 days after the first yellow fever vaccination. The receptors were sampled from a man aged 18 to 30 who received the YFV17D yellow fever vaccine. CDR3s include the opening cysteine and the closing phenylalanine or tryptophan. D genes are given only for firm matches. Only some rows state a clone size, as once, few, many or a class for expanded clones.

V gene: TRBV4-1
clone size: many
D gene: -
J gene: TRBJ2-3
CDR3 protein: CASSHLFGGVTTDTQYF
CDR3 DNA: TGCGCCAGCAGCCACCTGTTCGGAGGGGTGACTACAGATACGCAGTATTTT

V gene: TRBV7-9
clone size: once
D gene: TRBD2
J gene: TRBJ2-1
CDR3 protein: CASSSRTSSYNEQFF
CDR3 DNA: TGTGCCAGCAGCTCGAGGACTAGCTCCTACAATGAGCAGTTCTTC

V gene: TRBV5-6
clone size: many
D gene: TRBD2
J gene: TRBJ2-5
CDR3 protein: CASSLDRRGWEETQYF
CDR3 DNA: TGTGCCAGCAGCTTGGACCGGCGGGGGTGGGAAGAGACCCAGTACTTC

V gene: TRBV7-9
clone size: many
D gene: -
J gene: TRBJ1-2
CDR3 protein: CASSLQTGDGYTF
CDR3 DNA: TGTGCCAGCAGCTTACAAACAGGAGATGGCTACACCTTC

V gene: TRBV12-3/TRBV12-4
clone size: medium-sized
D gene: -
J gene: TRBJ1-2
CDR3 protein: CASSLALGRSYGYTF
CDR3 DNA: TGTGCCAGCAGTTTAGCGCTAGGCAGGAGCTATGGCTACACCTTC

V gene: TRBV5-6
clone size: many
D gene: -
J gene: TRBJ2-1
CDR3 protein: CASSLDRPYNEQFF
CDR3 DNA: TGTGCCAGCAGCTTGGACAGGCCCTACAATGAGCAGTTCTTC

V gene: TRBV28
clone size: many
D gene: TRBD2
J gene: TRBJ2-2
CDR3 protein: CASSIPGLVTGELFF
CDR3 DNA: TGTGCCAGCAGTATCCCGGGACTAGTCACCGGGGAGCTGTTTTTT

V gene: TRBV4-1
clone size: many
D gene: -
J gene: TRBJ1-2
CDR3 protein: CASSQDQGLYGYTF
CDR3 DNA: TGCGCCAGCAGCCAGGATCAGGGGTTATATGGCTACACCTTC

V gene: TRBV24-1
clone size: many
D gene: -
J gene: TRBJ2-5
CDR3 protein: CATSDTGNQETQYF
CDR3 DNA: TGTGCCACCAGTGACACAGGGAACCAAGAGACCCAGTACTTC

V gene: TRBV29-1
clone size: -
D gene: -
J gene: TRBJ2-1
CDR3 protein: CSVAEAATYNEQFF
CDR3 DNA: TGCAGCGTTGCCGAAGCAGCTACTTACAATGAGCAGTTCTTC

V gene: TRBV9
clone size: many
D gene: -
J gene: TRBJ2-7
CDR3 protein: CASSVSPSYEQYF
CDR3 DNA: TGTGCCAGCAGCGTAAGCCCCTCCTACGAGCAGTACTTC

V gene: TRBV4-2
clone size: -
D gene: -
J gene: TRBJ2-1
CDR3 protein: CARSPGLLYNEQFF
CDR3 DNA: TGTGCCAGGAGCCCCGGGCTCCTGTACAATGAGCAGTTCTTC

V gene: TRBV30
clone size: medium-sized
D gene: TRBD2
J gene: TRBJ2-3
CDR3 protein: CAWHSGETQIDTQYF
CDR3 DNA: TGTGCCTGGCATAGCGGGGAAACCCAAATAGATACGCAGTATTTT

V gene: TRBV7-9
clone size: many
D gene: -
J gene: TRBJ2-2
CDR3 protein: CASSLLGSGELFF
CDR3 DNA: TGTGCCAGCAGCTTACTAGGGTCCGGGGAGCTGTTTTTT

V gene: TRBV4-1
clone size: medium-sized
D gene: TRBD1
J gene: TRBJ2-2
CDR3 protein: CASSQPPGGPNTGELFF
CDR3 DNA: TGCGCCAGCAGCCAGCCTCCAGGGGGTCCGAACACCGGGGAGCTGTTTTTT

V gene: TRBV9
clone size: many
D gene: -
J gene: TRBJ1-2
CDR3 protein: CASSVAESANYGYTF
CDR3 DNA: TGTGCCAGCAGCGTAGCTGAGAGCGCTAACTATGGCTACACCTTC

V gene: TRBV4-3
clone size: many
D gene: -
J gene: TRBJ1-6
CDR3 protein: CASSQTRGSYNSPLHF
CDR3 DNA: TGCGCCAGCAGCCAAACCCGGGGGTCCTATAATTCACCCCTCCACTTT